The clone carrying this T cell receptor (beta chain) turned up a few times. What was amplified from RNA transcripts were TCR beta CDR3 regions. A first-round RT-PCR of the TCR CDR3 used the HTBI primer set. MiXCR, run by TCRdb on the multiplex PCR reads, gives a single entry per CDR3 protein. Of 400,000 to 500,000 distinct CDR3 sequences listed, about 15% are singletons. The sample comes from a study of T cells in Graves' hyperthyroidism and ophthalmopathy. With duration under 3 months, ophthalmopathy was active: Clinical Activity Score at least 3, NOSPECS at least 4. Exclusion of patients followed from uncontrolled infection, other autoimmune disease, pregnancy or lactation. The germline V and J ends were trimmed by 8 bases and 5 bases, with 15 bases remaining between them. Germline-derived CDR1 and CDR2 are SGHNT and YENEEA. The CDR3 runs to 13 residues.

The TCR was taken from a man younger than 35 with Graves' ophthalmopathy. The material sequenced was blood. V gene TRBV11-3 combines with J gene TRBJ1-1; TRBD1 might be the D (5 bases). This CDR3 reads CASSSWRGTEAFF. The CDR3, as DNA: TGTGCCAGCTCTTCCTGGCGGGGGACTGAAGCTTTCTTT.